The 11 T cell receptor beta chains below were found in one sample sequenced in a study of graft-versus-host responses after intestinal transplantation. These TCRs' antigens remain unknown. Some clones are missing from TCRdb's copy, which holds only in-frame ones; the method was immunoSEQ multiplex PCR. The sample consists of under 90,000 clones, 90% of them appearing once. The sequenced sample was unstimulated CD8+ T cells sorted from spleen or lymph node cells, obtained before transplant. The receptors here all came from a human donor who was the organ donor for an intestinal transplant.

The chain carries TRBV28 and TRBJ1-2; perhaps TRBD1 as D (6 bases). Germline V gene lookup returns CDR1 MDHEN and CDR2 SYDVKM. The CDR3 covers 17 residues. Between the trimmed V and J ends, which lost 5 bases and 5 bases, there was a span of 24 bases. The CDR3 DNA follows: TGTGCCAGCAGTGAACCGCGGGGGGCGAGGTTCGTGTATGGCTACACCTTC. It codes for CASSEPRGARFVYGYTF.

The J gene is TRBJ1-5, the V gene TRBV5-6, with 12 bases aligning to TRBD1. Germline V lookup: CDR1 SGHDT, CDR2 YYEEEE. CDR3 length equals 18 residues. V gave up 4 bases and J gave up 2 bases; unmatched junction bases: 10. CDR3 residues: CASSPGTGGRAGNQPQHF. The DNA for the CDR3 is TGTGCCAGCAGCCCCGGGACAGGGGGCAGGGCAGGCAATCAGCCCCAGCATTTT.

This chain connects TRBV5-6 to TRBJ2-2; TRBD2 matches 9 bases. The CDR3 is 17 amino acids. CDR1 is SGHDT and CDR2 is YYEEEE in the germline V gene. After removal of 3 bases from V and 6 bases from J, the junction contained 12 bases not matched to a gene. In nucleotides, the CDR3 is TGTGCCAGCAGCTACCCGGGACTAGCAAAACGGCCCGGGGAGCTGTTTTTT. As protein: CASSYPGLAKRPGELFF.

J is TRBJ2-1 and V is TRBV7-6, with TRBD1 as a possible D gene (5 bases). V lost 8 bases, J lost 3 bases, and 14 bases lay in between. Germline V gene data show CDR1 as SGHVS and CDR2 as FNYEAQ. This CDR3 has 14 residues. The CDR3 here is CASSSQGYYNEQFF. The CDR3 bases are TGTGCCAGCTCCTCCCAGGGCTACTACAATGAGCAGTTCTTC.

V and J are TRBV18 and TRBJ2-1; D remains unclear. Germline V gene data show CDR1 as KGHSH and CDR2 as LQKENI. The CDR3 has 14 amino acids. Trimming removed 0 bases at V and 3 bases at J, with 6 bases between. DNA of the CDR3: TGTGCCAGCTCACCACCCGCCGGCTACAATGAGCAGTTCTTC. This translates into CASSPPAGYNEQFF. The entire variable domain, with the rest obtained from reference TRBV18 and TRBJ2-1, is as follows: NAGVMQNPRHLVRRRGQEARLRCSPMKGHSHVYWYRQLPEEGLKFMVYLQKENIIDESGMPKERFSAEFPKEGPSILRIQQVVRGDSAAYFCASSPPAGYNEQFFGPGTRLTVL.

The chain employs TRBV13 and TRBJ1-3, with D tentatively TRBD1 (5 bases). CDR3 length equals 14 residues. The germline gives CDR1 PRHDT, CDR2 FYEKMQ (reference sequence). V was cut by 3 bases and J by 3 bases, with 9 bases left in between. CDR3 nucleotide sequence: TGTGCCAGCAGCTTGGGGCGGAATGGAAACACCATATATTTT. It translates to CASSLGRNGNTIYF.

This clone was seen more than once but under ten times. CDR3 region: CASSPALAGPSGRQFF. CDR3 in DNA: TGTGCCAGCAGTCCAGCTCTAGCGGGGCCATCGGGCAGGCAGTTCTTC. The rearrangement links TRBV14 to TRBJ2-1, with TRBD2 identical over 9 bases. V was clipped by 6 bases and J by 12 bases; unmatched bases: 18. From germline, CDR1 is SGHDN and CDR2 FVKESK. CDR3 length: 16 residues.

The CDR3 coding sequence is TGTGCCAGCAGTCTTGGACAGGCTTATCAGCCCCAGCATTTT. Translated, it gives CASSLGQAYQPQHF. This chain joins TRBV27 and TRBJ1-5; 7 bases match TRBD1. The V segment lost 5 bases and the J segment 5 bases; nucleotides outside the gene matches: 6. The CDR3 is 14 residues long. Germline assignment: CDR1 MNHEY and CDR2 SMNVEV (reference sequence).

The chain is built from TRBV19 and TRBJ1-6; D call uncertain. Germline V gene lookup returns CDR1 LNHDA and CDR2 SQIVND (reference sequence). V was clipped by 8 bases and J by 0 bases, with 5 bases between them. The CDR3 has 13 amino acids. The CDR3 DNA follows: TGTGCCAGTTACGGCTCCTATAATTCACCCCTCCACTTT. Its translation is CASYGSYNSPLHF. The full variable domain, with the rest looked up from reference TRBV19 and TRBJ1-6, is DGGITQSPKYLFRKEGQNVTLSCEQNLNHDAMYWYRQDPGQGLRLIYYSQIVNDFQKGDIAEGYSVSREKKESFPLTVTSAQKNPTAFYLCASYGSYNSPLHFGNGTRLTVT.

This CDR3 reads CASSVRPSSYNSPLHF. The DNA for the CDR3 is TGTGCCAGCAGCGTCAGGCCGAGCTCCTATAATTCACCCCTCCACTTT. The rearrangement uses TRBV9 and TRBJ1-6; D uncertain. CDR3 size: 16 residues. With 2 bases removed from V and 0 bases from J, the gap between germline ends came to 9 bases. The germline CDR1 and CDR2 sequences are SGDLS and YYNGEE.

V is TRBV7-9 and J is TRBJ2-2; TRBD1 matches at 7 bases. Trimming at V came to 3 bases and at J to 2 bases, leaving 3 bases not matched to a gene. The CDR3 loop spans 15 amino acids. Germline loops: CDR1 SEHNR, CDR2 FQNEAQ (reference sequence). CDR3 DNA: TGTGCCAGCAGCTTCGGGACAGTTAACACCGGGGAGCTGTTTTTT. Its protein product is CASSFGTVNTGELFF.